The 23 T cell receptor beta chains below come from one sample, sequenced in a study of Ad26.COV2.S vaccination and SARS-CoV-2 variants. Treatment noted: about 20 received Ad26.COV2.S at low or high dose, single or two shots; 5 received placebo; per-sample allocation not given. It was on day 63 after the first vaccine or placebo injection that samples were taken. The data were produced by immunoSEQ multiplex PCR, yet TCRdb's version contains in-frame clones alone and is incomplete. The data show over 450,000 clones, approximately 90% seen once. This specimen consisted of peripheral blood, obtained in a trial of Ad26.COV2.S vaccine versus placebo. Source of these receptors: a person between 18 and 65 years old who received the Ad26.COV2.S COVID-19 vaccine or a placebo.

The chain is built from TRBV3-1 (or the pseudogene TRBV3-2) and TRBJ2-2; 13 nucleotides align to TRBD2. Per germline, CDR1 LGHDT and CDR2 YNNKEL (reference sequence). V lost 6 bases to trimming and J lost 6 bases; unmatched junction nucleotides: 7. This CDR3 is 16 amino acids long. CDR3 amino acids: CASRQLAGGPAGELFF. As DNA, the CDR3 is TGTGCCAGCAGGCAACTAGCGGGGGGGCCGGCCGGGGAGCTGTTTTTT.

The chain carries TRBV6-5 and TRBJ2-1; TRBD1 might be the D (6 bases). The V gene's germline CDR1 is MNHEY and CDR2 SVGAGI. Trimming stripped 2 bases from V and 7 bases from J, with 15 bases between. CDR3 length equals 15 residues. CDR3 sequence: CASSYRLRGRNEQFF. CDR3 nucleotide sequence: TGTGCCAGCAGTTACCGGCTCAGGGGCCGGAATGAGCAGTTCTTC.

This clone appeared once. J is TRBJ1-2 and V is TRBV2; TRBD1 matches at 7 bases. This CDR3 region has 15 residues. Germline loops: CDR1 SNHLY, CDR2 FYNNEI. After removal of 6 bases from V and 4 bases from J, the junction contained 11 bases not matched to a gene. This chain's CDR3 is CASSAQGVGSYGYTF. CDR3 nucleotides: TGTGCCAGCAGCGCGCAGGGGGTTGGGTCCTATGGCTACACCTTC. Using reference TRBV2 and TRBJ1-2 for the parts outside the CDR3, the full variable domain is EPEVTQTPSHQVTQMGQEVILRCVPISNHLYFYWYRQILGQKVEFLVSFYNNEISEKSEIFDDQFSVERPDGSNFTLKIRSTKLEDSAMYFCASSAQGVGSYGYTFGSGTRLTVV.

This clone was recorded once. J is TRBJ1-2 and V is TRBV9, with 8 bases aligning to TRBD1. The V gene end was trimmed by 3 bases and the J gene end by 6 bases; junction bases not matched to a gene: 10. Germline-derived CDR1 and CDR2 are SGDLS and YYNGEE. The CDR3 runs to 15 residues. The CDR3 reads CASSEGTGGKHGYTF. CDR3 sequence (DNA): TGTGCCAGCAGCGAAGGGACAGGAGGAAAGCATGGCTACACCTTC.

This clone was observed once. This rearrangement joins TRBV6-6 to TRBJ1-5; D remains ambiguous. The V and J ends lost 6 bases and 1 base respectively, with 10 bases between them. Germline CDR1 MNHNY, CDR2 SVGAGI (reference sequence). The CDR3 sequence is 14 residues long. The CDR3 region has the DNA TGTGCCAGCAGCGACTTAGAGAGCAATCAGCCCCAGCATTTT. Its translation is CASSDLESNQPQHF.

This chain links TRBV6-4 with TRBJ2-1; 13 nucleotides line up with TRBD2. This CDR3 spans 17 amino acids. J was trimmed by 6 bases and V by 5 bases; bases with no gene match: 10. Germline loops: CDR1 MRHNA, CDR2 SNTAGT. This CDR3 reads CASSKNFGLAGVNEQFF. CDR3 coding DNA: TGTGCCAGCAGTAAAAATTTTGGACTAGCGGGGGTCAATGAGCAGTTCTTC.

The gene calls are TRBV6-5 and TRBJ2-1, with a possible D match to TRBD2 (5 bases). The CDR3 spans 13 residues. CDR1 and CDR2 from the germline V gene are MNHEY and SVGAGI. V was trimmed by 2 bases and J by 5 bases, leaving 7 bases between them. The CDR3 here is CASSYREHNEQFF. The CDR3 bases are TGTGCCAGCAGTTACAGGGAGCACAATGAGCAGTTCTTC.

The chain is built from TRBV19 and TRBJ2-4, with D possibly TRBD2 on 6 matching bases. Germline V gives CDR1 LNHDA, CDR2 SQIVND (reference sequence). Trimming pared 4 bases from V and 9 bases from J, leaving 16 bases between. This CDR3 region has 14 residues. CDR3 sequence reads: CASSRRPGVGIQYF. CDR3 sequence (DNA): TGTGCCAGTAGTAGGCGGCCGGGGGTTGGCATTCAGTACTTC.

This rearrangement joins TRBV23-1 to TRBJ2-7; D unclear. TRBV23-1 is filed as an ORF, its function uncertain. The CDR3 loop spans 18 amino acids. V shed 2 bases and J shed 2 bases, with 22 bases lying between them. CDR3: CASSQKFRRGRRTYEQYF. For the CDR3, the DNA is TGCGCCAGCAGTCAAAAATTCCGCCGTGGGCGCCGTACCTACGAGCAGTACTTC.

The rearrangement uses TRBV5-1 and TRBJ2-3; perhaps TRBD1 as D (5 bases). CDR3 length equals 16 residues. The V and J ends lost 6 bases and 0 bases respectively, with 17 bases between them. The germline V gene encodes CDR1 SGHRS and CDR2 YFSETQ. The CDR3 spells CASKRRSTVSTDTQYF. CDR3 bases: TGCGCCAGCAAACGGCGGTCGACAGTTAGCACAGATACGCAGTATTTT.

The chain is built from TRBV5-1 and TRBJ1-6; 8 bases are a match to TRBD1. The CDR3 runs to 14 residues. After removal of 5 bases from V and 8 bases from J, the junction contained 6 bases not matched to a gene. Germline CDR1 and CDR2: SGHRS and YFSETQ. The CDR3 DNA follows: TGCGCCAGCAGTCCCGGACAGGGCCATTCACCCCTCCACTTT. Protein product: CASSPGQGHSPLHF.

The rearrangement links TRBV6-6 to TRBJ2-1, with 11 nucleotides matching TRBD2. This CDR3 contains 16 residues. The V and J ends lost 5 bases and 4 bases, in that order; junction bases with no gene match: 7. Germline CDR1 MNHNY, CDR2 SVGAGI (reference sequence). The CDR3 sequence: CASSGEGLAAYNEQFF. CDR3 bases: TGTGCCAGCAGTGGAGAGGGACTAGCGGCGTACAATGAGCAGTTCTTC.

The gene calls are TRBV5-1 and TRBJ2-1; 12 bases line up with TRBD2. The CDR3 has 15 amino acids. Germline V gene lookup returns CDR1 SGHRS and CDR2 YFSETQ. V gave up 5 bases and J gave up 6 bases; unmatched junction bases: 6. The CDR3 region has the DNA TGCGCCAGCAGTTCCTCTAGCGGGAGGGTCAATGAGCAGTTCTTC. Residues: CASSSSSGRVNEQFF.

This chain links TRBV6-2 or TRBV6-3 with TRBJ2-1; 12 bases are a match to TRBD2. Losses at the gene ends were 3 bases for V and 7 bases for J; bases not matched to a gene: 7. CDR3 length equals 16 residues. Germline V gene data show CDR1 as MNHEY and CDR2 as SVGEGT. The CDR3 DNA is TGTGCCAGCAGTTATCCGCCTAGCGGGGGGGGTAATGAGCAGTTCTTC. Protein: CASSYPPSGGGNEQFF.

This clone has a handful of counts. The gene calls are TRBV10-1 and TRBJ1-5; 9 bases match TRBD1. Germline assignment: CDR1 WNHNN and CDR2 SYGVQD (reference sequence). Trimming removed 6 bases from V and 7 bases from J; junction bases left unmatched: 10. The CDR3 has 15 amino acids. The CDR3 bases are TGCGCCAGCAGCGCGGACAGGGGCTGTCACCAGCCCCAGCATTTT. Translation gives CASSADRGCHQPQHF.

The J gene is TRBJ2-6, the V gene TRBV2; no definite D call. Germline-derived CDR1 and CDR2 are SNHLY and FYNNEI. The CDR3 is 16 residues long. The V end lost 1 base, the J end lost 0 bases, and 7 bases lay between the germline ends. CDR3 residues: CASSEEAYSGANVLTF. CDR3 coding DNA: TGTGCCAGCAGTGAAGAGGCTTACTCTGGGGCCAACGTCCTGACTTTC.

CDR3 loop: CSVFGGSYEQYF. In DNA form, the CDR3 reads TGCAGCGTTTTCGGGGGTTCCTACGAGCAGTACTTC. The rearrangement joins TRBV29-1 to TRBJ2-7, with D perhaps TRBD2 (6 bases). Germline V gene sequence: CDR1 SQVTM, CDR2 ANQGSEA. V dropped 5 bases and J dropped 1 base, with 9 bases sitting between them. CDR3 size: 12 residues.

This chain connects TRBV24-1 to TRBJ1-1; D remains unclear. CDR3 length equals 14 residues. In germline, CDR1 is KGHDR, CDR2 SFDVKD. The V end was cut by 4 bases, the J end by 2 bases, with 10 bases between. DNA of the CDR3: TGTGCCACCAGTGAAAAGAGGAATAACACTGAAGCTTTCTTT. It is translated as CATSEKRNNTEAFF.

V gene TRBV20-1 combines with J gene TRBJ1-2, with D unresolved. The germline gives CDR1 DFQATT, CDR2 SNEGSKA (reference sequence). The V gene lost 6 bases and the J gene lost 8 bases, with 13 bases spanning the gap. The CDR3 contains 11 residues. CDR3 DNA: TGCAGTGCGCCCGAGGTCAGCGGCTACACCTTC. Encoded protein: CSAPEVSGYTF.

The CDR3: CASSSDRRHNSPLHF. For the CDR3, the DNA is TGTGCCAGCAGCTCTGACAGGCGTCATAATTCACCCCTCCACTTT. The chain joins TRBV5-8 to TRBJ1-6; D might be TRBD1 (6 bases). V lost 3 bases and J lost 5, with 12 bases in between. Germline V gene lookup returns CDR1 SGHTS and CDR2 YDEGEE. CDR3 length: 15 residues.

J is TRBJ1-2 and V is TRBV19, with 7 bases identical to TRBD1. Germline CDR1 LNHDA, CDR2 SQIVND (reference sequence). V was clipped by 5 bases and J by 2 bases; unmatched bases: 5. The CDR3 has 14 residues. The CDR3 sequence is CASSGKTGNYGYTF. CDR3 nucleotide sequence: TGTGCCAGTAGTGGAAAGACAGGGAACTATGGCTACACCTTC.

This clone was seen just once. The genes are TRBV28 and TRBJ2-1; no clear D. Looked up from germline, CDR1 is MDHEN and CDR2 is SYDVKM. This CDR3 has 13 residues. V was clipped by 6 bases and J by 0 bases, with 6 bases between them. As DNA, the CDR3 is TGTGCCAGCAGCCCCAGCTCCTACAATGAGCAGTTCTTC. This codes for CASSPSSYNEQFF.

DNA of the CDR3: TGTGCCAGCAGCTTGTGGTATCGCGACAGGGGGCGCATAAGAGCTCCTGAAGCTTTCTTT. Its translation: CASSLWYRDRGRIRAPEAFF. The chain links TRBV5-4 to TRBJ1-1; 10 positions match TRBD1. V shed 1 base, J shed 6 bases, and the junction held 21 bases outside the gene matches. The V gene's germline CDR1 is SGHNT and CDR2 YYREEE (reference sequence). The CDR3 contains 20 residues. The full variable domain, with the rest looked up from reference TRBV5-4 and TRBJ1-1, is ETGVTQSPTHLIKTRGQQVTLRCSSQSGHNTVSWYQQALGQGPQFIFQYYREEENGRGNFPPRFSGLQFPNYSSELNVNALELDDSALYLCASSLWYRDRGRIRAPEAFFGQGTRLTVV.